Listed below are T cell receptor beta chains from one sample, sequenced in a study of Graves' ophthalmopathy and Graves' hyperthyroidism. TCRdb independently ran MiXCR on the multiplex PCR reads; one entry per CDR3 protein. This sample has around 1,000,000 distinct CDR3 sequences, with less than 45% found just once. Sequences were obtained from peripheral blood or thyroid tissue (not recorded which). The receptors stem from an adult man with Graves' hyperthyroidism. Both conserved end residues are part of each CDR3. Each record gives: D gene, clone size, J gene, V gene, CDR3 protein, CDR3 DNA. The D gene is left open where the match is weak. Clone size appears in some rows only: once, few, many, or a class for an expanded clone.

>.|.|TRBJ2-5|TRBV20-1
CSATSGQQETQYF
TGCAGTGCTACTAGTGGGCAGCAAGAGACCCAGTACTTC
>.|many|TRBJ2-7|TRBV2
CASSVGTLYEQYF
TGTGCCAGCAGTGTGGGCACGCTCTACGAGCAGTACTTC
>.|many|TRBJ1-5|TRBV4-3
CASSQDFRKHQPQHF
TGCGCCAGCAGCCAAGATTTCAGAAAACATCAGCCCCAGCATTTT
>TRBD1|.|TRBJ2-7|TRBV5-1
CASSRGTGTMVIYEQYF
TGCGCCAGCAGTCGAGGGACAGGGACCATGGTGATCTACGAGCAGTACTTC
>.|.|TRBJ1-5|TRBV9
CASSPSWGLSRPQHF
TGTGCCAGCAGCCCGAGCTGGGGGCTGAGTCGGCCCCAGCATTTT
>TRBD1|few|TRBJ2-5|TRBV3-1
CASSLPDRYQETQYF
TGTGCCAGCAGCCTCCCGGACAGGTACCAAGAGACCCAGTACTTC
>TRBD1|.|TRBJ2-7|TRBV29-1
CSVEGQGVSYEQYF
TGCAGCGTTGAAGGACAGGGGGTATCCTACGAGCAGTACTTC
>TRBD2|few|TRBJ2-7|TRBV6-5
CASSPVAGDTYEQYF
TGTGCCAGCAGCCCGGTAGCGGGTGATACCTACGAGCAGTACTTC
>TRBD2|.|TRBJ2-7|TRBV13
CASSPGLAGSTQLDEQYF
TGTGCCAGCAGCCCGGGACTAGCGGGATCCACACAGTTGGACGAGCAGTACTTC
>.|.|TRBJ2-6|TRBV19
CASRQTGSGANVLTF
TGTGCCAGTAGACAGACAGGCTCTGGGGCCAACGTCCTGACTTTC
>.|.|TRBJ2-5|TRBV2
CASSAEAQYF
TGTGCCAGCAGTGCGGAGGCCCAGTACTTC